Listed here is a single TCR beta chain. The target antigen is unknown. This specimen comes from a study of T-cell memory formation after mild COVID-19. Germline V gene lookup returns CDR1 SGHTA and CDR2 FQGNSA. The V end was cut by 3 bases, the J end by 7 bases, with 12 bases between. This CDR3 has 13 amino acids. Study-wide results and caveats: Several responding clones turned up in pre-infection memory, indicating that cross-reactive memory may have taken part.

TCR alpha and TCR beta cDNA libraries with sample barcodes and UMIs came from 5'RACE using constant-segment primers. TCRdb redid the calling of the 5' RACE reads with MiXCR, one entry per CDR3 protein. Of 250,000 to 350,000 distinct CDR3 sequences in the sample, 15% to 20% were seen once. Sequenced sample: PBMCs or a T cell subset sorted from them (not recorded which). The chain combines TRBV7-2 with TRBJ1-2; no firm D call. This clonotype was sampled from a man aged 18 to 30 who had mild COVID-19 (a few samples of this study predate the infection). Cell type and time point are not known. The DNA for the CDR3 is TGTGCCAGCAGCTTCGGTGAATTCGGTGGCTACACCTTC. It codes for CASSFGEFGGYTF. Full variable domain (missing parts from reference TRBV7-2 and TRBJ1-2): GAGVSQSPSNKVTEKGKDVELRCDPISGHTALYWYRQSLGQGLEFLIYFQGNSAPDKSGLPSDRFSAERTGGSVSTLTIQRTQQEDSAVYLCASSFGEFGGYTFGSGTRLTVV.